The 3 T cell receptor beta chains reported below all come from one sample, sequenced in a study of OX40 agonist ivuxolimab in advanced cancers. Method: immunoSEQ multiplex PCR; TCRdb's copy keeps in-frame clones and lacks some. The sample consists of about 82,000 clones, 90% of them appearing once. Here the sequenced sample was CD4+ or CD8+ T cells sorted from blood, taken in a trial of the OX40 agonist ivuxolimab. The receptors here all came from an adult with an advanced solid tumor such as melanoma, head and neck, liver or kidney cancer.

This clone showed up just a few times. The chain is built from TRBV19 and TRBJ1-6, with D tentatively TRBD1 (5 bases). CDR1 is LNHDA and CDR2 is SQIVND in the germline V gene (reference sequence). Between the trimmed V and J ends, which lost 4 bases and 11 bases, there was a span of 15 bases. The CDR3 is made up of 14 amino acids. The DNA of the CDR3 is TGTGCCAGTAGTAACCGGGGGGAAAGGCCACCCCTCCACTTT. Encoded protein: CASSNRGERPPLHF.

This chain links TRBV28 with TRBJ2-3; TRBD2 aligns across 11 bases. V gave up 3 bases and J gave up 1 base; unmatched junction bases: 3. The CDR3 has 16 residues. In germline, CDR1 is MDHEN, CDR2 SYDVKM. CDR3: CASSFTSGGGTDTQYF. CDR3 sequence (DNA): TGTGCCAGCAGTTTTACTAGCGGGGGAGGCACAGATACGCAGTATTTT.

This clone came up once. The CDR3 is CASSDPRTGGQAAQYF. DNA for the CDR3: TGTGCCAGCAGTGACCCTCGGACAGGGGGTCAGGCGGCCCAGTACTTC. The chain combines TRBV6-4 with TRBJ2-5; 10 nucleotides align to TRBD1. Germline CDR1 and CDR2: MRHNA and SNTAGT. The CDR3 runs to 16 residues. V was clipped by 2 bases and J by 9 bases; unmatched bases: 12.